Sequencing of this T cell receptor beta chain was carried out in a study of T cells in Graves' hyperthyroidism and ophthalmopathy. Study-level findings and limits: Patients with ophthalmopathy were separated from those with stable hyperthyroidism by a 13 V-J model.

Diagnostic decisions used clinical symptoms, serum thyroxine and TRAb, thyroid ultrasound and orbital computed tomography. From RNA transcripts, TCR beta CDR3 regions were amplified. The HTBI primer set drove a first-round RT-PCR of the TCR CDR3. In TCRdb, the multiplex PCR reads were re-called with MiXCR into one record per CDR3 protein. This sample has 300,000 to 450,000 distinct CDR3 sequences, with over 11% found just once. This clonotype showed up many times. What it binds is unknown. This CDR3 comprises 15 residues. Unmatched junction bases numbered 6, after V lost 3 bases and J lost 2 bases. J is TRBJ2-7 and V is TRBV12-3 or TRBV12-4, with 8 bases identical to TRBD2. This clonotype was sampled from a woman in her sixties or seventies with Graves' hyperthyroidism. Sequencing used blood. The CDR3 loop is CASSFVTSGAYEQYF. The CDR3 DNA is TGTGCCAGCAGTTTTGTCACTAGCGGAGCCTACGAGCAGTACTTC.